This TCR beta chain is drawn from a study of T cells in Graves' hyperthyroidism and ophthalmopathy. Amplification targeted TCR beta CDR3 regions from RNA transcripts. The TCR CDR3 first-round RT-PCR relied on the HTBI primer set. TCRdb recomputed calls from the multiplex PCR reads with MiXCR, one row per CDR3 protein. The top ten hold around 9.3% of the sample, which has some 800,000 distinct CDR3 sequences, around 39% seen once. CDR3 size: 15 residues. V lost 6 bases and J lost 4; bases outside the gene matches: 10. Germline V gives CDR1 SGHTA, CDR2 FQGNSA. V gene TRBV7-2 combines with J gene TRBJ2-7; TRBD1 matches at 9 bases. The clonotype originates from a man aged 18 to 29 with Graves' hyperthyroidism. The material sequenced was blood. The CDR3 coding sequence is TGTGCCAGCAGTCTACAGGGGGCCCCGGAATACGAGCAGTACTTC. This encodes CASSLQGAPEYEQYF.